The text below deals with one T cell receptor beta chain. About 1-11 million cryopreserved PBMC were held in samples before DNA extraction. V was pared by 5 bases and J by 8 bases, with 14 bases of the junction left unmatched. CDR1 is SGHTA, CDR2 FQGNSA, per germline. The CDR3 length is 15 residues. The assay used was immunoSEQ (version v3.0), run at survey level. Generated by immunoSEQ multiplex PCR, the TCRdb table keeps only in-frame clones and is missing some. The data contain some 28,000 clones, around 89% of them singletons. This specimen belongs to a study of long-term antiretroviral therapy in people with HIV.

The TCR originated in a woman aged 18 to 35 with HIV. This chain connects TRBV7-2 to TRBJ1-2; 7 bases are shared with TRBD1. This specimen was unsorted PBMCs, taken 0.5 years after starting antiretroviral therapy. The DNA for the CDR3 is TGTGCCAGCAGCCCTACGACAGGGAGGAGGGAAGGCTACACCTTC. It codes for CASSPTTGRREGYTF.